Included here is one T cell receptor (beta chain) sequence, with context. The target of this receptor is not known. Base qualities are not recorded, but no much larger clone differs from it by a single base. These data belong to a study of T cell responses to AZD1222 COVID-19 vaccine (dated by TCRdb to the early 2020s). Broadly, across the study: AZD1222 recipients with second doses at about 4 weeks or about 12 weeks were pooled, because spike-specific TCR depth and breadth did not differ between schedules. Trial participants were enrolled by age into subgroups of 18-55, 56-69 and 70-plus years, and around 150, 28 and 57 TCR-sequenced participants, respectively, were included in these subgroups. TCR sequencing covered 233 trial participants: nearly 210 given two doses of AZD1222 and 26 given two doses of MenACWY control vaccine.

The CDR3 regions of human TCRbeta chains were subjected to immunosequencing. Turning to the authors' computational methods: TCRs in the repertoires were matched against a reference library of SARS-CoV-2-specific TCRs that had been generated with the MIRA antigen-specificity platform. Breadth was defined as the fraction of unique TCRs that were SARS-CoV-2-associated, and depth was defined as the fraction of total T cells that were SARS-CoV-2-associated. Each spike-specific TCR was assigned to its reactive spike region and to a CD4 or CD8 class using the MIRA data. Log10-transformed breadth and depth values were compared by one-way ANOVA with Sidak's multiple comparisons tests. The table was pulled from immuneACCESS by TCRdb, which kept in-frame rearrangements only. Such tables lose some clones; where checked, under half of the loss comes from unresolved V genes, and the rest has no known cause. From that table come the V and J calls and clone size; the DNA was used to work out D and trimming. This sample holds 100,000 to 150,000 clones; about 88% were observed only once. The top ten hold 4% to 4.5% of the sample.

Overall study results and their limits: Epitopes outside the regions mutated in the B.1.351 and B.1.1.7 variants were reportedly recognized by nearly half of the unique spike-specific TCRs. The 56-69-year group was small, and its depth increase did not reach significance, likely because of low power. Only 5 to 7 AZD1222 recipients were SARS-CoV-2 seropositive at baseline, limiting conclusions about previously exposed vaccinees. Most participants were white British and females outnumbered males, and the authors suggested that clonal diversity may have been underestimated. A significant rise in spike-specific TCR breadth and depth was observed after two AZD1222 doses relative to day 0 and relative to MenACWY recipients. No day 14 peak-response samples were available, so repertoires were characterized only after the peak T cell response. The vaccine-associated CD4 TCRs covered the entire spike protein, and the dominant responses fell in regions 160-218 and 743-854.

The time point label corresponds to: baseline before first vaccination. Vaccinee samples were obtained from the UK trials COV001 and COV002, which included a single-blind randomized controlled phase 2/3 trial of AZD1222 (ChAdOx1 nCoV-19) in healthy adults. Trial participant PBMC samples were collected at day 0 and day 28 after the second dose for TCRbeta chain sequencing. This sequence was found in an adult in good health. Here the sequenced sample was peripheral blood, taken on day 0 of AZD1222 vaccination.

In nucleotides, the sequence is TGTGCCAGCAGCTTACGACAGGCCAGCTCCTACAATGAGCAGTTCTTC. The resulting protein is CASSLRQASSYNEQFF. The chain couples TRBV7-3 to TRBJ2-1; TRBD1 is possibly the D segment (6 matching bases). Cut back by 2 bases and 0 bases, the V and J ends lie 11 bases apart. Via the germline V gene, CDR1 is SGHTA and CDR2 FQGTGA. Reading from cysteine to phenylalanine, the CDR3 counts 16 amino acids. The CDR3 DNA has 48 bases and is translated from base 1. The CDR3 plus the reference TRBV7-3 and TRBJ2-1 genes for the other parts give the full variable domain: GAGVSQTPSNKVTEKGKYVELRCDPISGHTALYWYRQSLGQGPEFLIYFQGTGAADDSGLPNDRFFAVRPEGSVSTLKIQRTERGDSAVYLCASSLRQASSYNEQFFGPGTRLTVL.